The entry below gives a single TCR beta chain sequence along with its context. This clonotype has just a few counts. No cognate antigen has been identified for it. It has no much larger one-base neighbor in the sample; base qualities were not kept. The CDR3, from cysteine to phenylalanine, totals 16 residues. The retained sequence is limited to the CDR3, 48 bases, with the frame set at the first base. CDR1 SEHNR and CDR2 FQNEAQ were looked up in the germline V gene (reference sequence). V loses 5 bases at its end and J loses 1 base; junction bases beyond the gene matches: 5. Library generation was performed with 5' RACE. Instrument used: Illumina HiSeq 2000. A universal primer binding site was added through template switching, and the final cDNA carried a unique molecular identifier so that TCR cDNA molecules could be counted accurately. Specific primers in the conserved constant-segment region were used to synthesize first-strand cDNA for TCR alpha and beta chains. Each cDNA library was double barcoded, with a SMART-Mk sample barcode plus Illumina barcodes, to control for contamination. TruSeq adapter sequences along with Illumina sample barcodes were introduced in two successive PCR steps. The TCR alpha and beta cDNA libraries were sequenced on the Illumina HiSeq platform using custom primers. Per the original workflow: MiGEC was used to process raw reads and extract unique molecular identifiers, and MiXCR was used to find CDR3 positions. For each individual, recombination models were inferred using an EM algorithm with the repgenHMM and IGoR tools. The tcR package in R was used for shared clonotype analysis, with sharing normalized by the product of cloneset sizes. To study raw recombination without the effects of thymic and clonal selection, out-of-frame nonproductive sequences were analyzed. TCRdb reprocessed the public reads (quality trimming at Q25 with fastp, clone calling with MiXCR) and kept in-frame beta chains. Every CDR3 protein is listed once, alongside the most common genes and DNA of its rows. Here the V and J calls rest on TCRdb's processing, not on the authors' analysis. The sample table contains 500,000 to 550,000 distinct CDR3 sequences; only one count was recorded for under 25% of them. The ten top clones hold 0.4% to 0.6% of the sample.

Every donor in the study was a healthy Caucasian. The twin cohort comprised three pairs of female monozygotic twins, all aged about 18 to 29 years. Positive isolation kits from Invitrogen were used to isolate the CD4+ and CD8+ T cell populations. This entry belongs to a study of identical twins (dated by TCRdb to the mid-2010s). Study-level background: The study deep-sequenced TCR alpha and beta repertoires from monozygotic twins, unrelated adults of various ages and cord blood to test whether fetal clonotypes persist. Replicate twin experiments were performed at different times using different library preparation protocols to rule out contamination.

On the study overall, not on this receptor specifically: Conclusions relied on cross-sectional statistical analysis, since the same donors could not be followed over many years. Compared with coincidental sharing between unrelated individuals, out-of-frame TCR alpha sequences shared between twins had an excess of sequences with low generation probability. Zero-insertion analyses could be partly confounded by invariant T cells such as MAIT and iNKT, though diverse VJ usage argued against such confounding for most clonotypes. In beta out-of-frame sequences, excess twin sharing was weaker, because having fewer shared sequences lowered the signal-to-noise ratio. Abundant cord blood beta clonotypes carried fewer insertions; young adult naive repertoires showed a weaker similar trend, while memory repertoires showed none. In monozygotic twins, recombination models systematically underestimated out-of-frame TCR alpha sharing, but the models matched the sharing seen between unrelated individuals.

This sample also appeared in a second study, on yellow fever vaccine responses in identical twins. As noted in the second study: According to the authors, in identical twins the way T cells responded to vaccination appeared partly convergent and partly personalized. In identical twins, the study followed T cell clones that responded to the vaccine with precision.

The sequenced sample consisted of CD4+ T cells sorted from blood. This receptor chain uses TRBV7-9 and TRBJ2-3, and 11 bases in between align with TRBD1. The sequence came from a woman aged 18 to 35 in good health. The CDR3 reads as follows: CASSVGQGARTDTQYF. The DNA is TGTGCCAGCAGCGTAGGACAGGGGGCCCGCACAGATACGCAGTATTTT.